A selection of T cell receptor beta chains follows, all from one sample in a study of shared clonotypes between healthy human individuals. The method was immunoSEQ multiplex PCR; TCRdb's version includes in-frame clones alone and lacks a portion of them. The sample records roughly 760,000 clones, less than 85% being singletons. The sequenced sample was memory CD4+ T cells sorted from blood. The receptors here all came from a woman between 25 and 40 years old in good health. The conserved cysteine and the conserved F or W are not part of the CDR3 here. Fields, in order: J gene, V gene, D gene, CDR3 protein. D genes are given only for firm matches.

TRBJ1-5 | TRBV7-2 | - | ASSPNMGAQPQH
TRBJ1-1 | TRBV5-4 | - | ASSFSSNTEAF
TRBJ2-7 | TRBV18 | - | ASSAGGAPYEQY
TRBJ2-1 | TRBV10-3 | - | AISETRLVSSQREQF
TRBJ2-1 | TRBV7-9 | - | ASSSRDSYNEQF
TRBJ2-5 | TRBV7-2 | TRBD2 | ASSGGGLAGGVGETQY
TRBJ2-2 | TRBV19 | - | ASRLWGAGNTGELF
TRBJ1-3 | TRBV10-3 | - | AIDPTPDSGNTIY
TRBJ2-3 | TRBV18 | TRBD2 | ASSPTSDVDTQY
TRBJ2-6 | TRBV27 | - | ASSSPGPSGANVLT
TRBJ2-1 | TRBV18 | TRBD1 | ASSPGTDEQF
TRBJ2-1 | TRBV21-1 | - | ASPEGFSNEQF
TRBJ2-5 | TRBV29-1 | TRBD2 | SVVLAGYVTQY
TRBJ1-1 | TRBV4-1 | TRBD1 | ASSRPGQGFGEAF
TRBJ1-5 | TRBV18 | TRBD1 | ASSPPGQGNGGQPQH
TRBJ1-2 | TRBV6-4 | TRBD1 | ASSDNLEGGHGYT
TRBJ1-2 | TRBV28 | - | ACRGAVDGYT
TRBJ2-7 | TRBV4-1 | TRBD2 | ASSHPASGSYEQY
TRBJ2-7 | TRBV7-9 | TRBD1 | ASSLRGTGGNEQY
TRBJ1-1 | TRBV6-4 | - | ASSESHLNTEAF
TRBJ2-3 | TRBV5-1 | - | ASSPDINTDTQY